Below are 4 T cell receptor beta chains sequenced from a single sample in a study of early T cells in non-severe SARS-CoV-2 infection. Each CDR3 protein gets one entry after TCRdb re-called the 5' RACE reads with MiXCR. The repertoire holds fewer than 85,000 distinct CDR3 sequences, with approximately 15% as singletons. Sequences were derived from whole blood, sampled at baseline. Source of these receptors: an adult who was a healthcare worker with PCR-confirmed SARS-CoV-2 infection or an uninfected control (not recorded which).

This clonotype came up many times. The gene calls are TRBV28 and TRBJ2-7; possibly TRBD1 for D (7 bases). The CDR3 contains 15 residues. The V and J ends lost 5 bases and 1 base respectively, with 15 bases between them. Germline assignment: CDR1 MDHEN and CDR2 SYDVKM. The CDR3 DNA follows: TGTGCCAGCAGTCGGGGGACAGAGAGTTCCTACGAGCAGTACTTC. Encoded protein: CASSRGTESSYEQYF. The whole variable domain, remainder taken from reference TRBV28 and TRBJ2-7, is DVKVTQSSRYLVKRTGEKVFLECVQDMDHENMFWYRQDPGLGLRLIYFSYDVKMKEKGDIPEGYSVSREKKERFSLILESASTNQTSMYLCASSRGTESSYEQYFGPGTRLTVT.

The chain uses TRBV7-2 and TRBJ2-5; D perhaps matches TRBD1 (6 bases). V lost 5 bases and J lost 1, with 8 bases in between. Germline V CDR1 and CDR2: SGHTA, FQGNSA. The CDR3 has 13 residues. Here the CDR3 DNA reads TGTGCCAGCAGCGTGGACAGCCAAGAGACCCAGTACTTC. Its protein product is CASSVDSQETQYF.

This clonotype came up a few times. This may come from a read error, since a much larger clone is one base off. V and J are TRBV2 and TRBJ2-1, with D maybe TRBD1 (6 bases). The CDR3 extends over 16 amino acids. In germline, CDR1 is SNHLY, CDR2 FYNNEI. The CDR3, as DNA: TGTGCCAGCAGTGGGGTCCAGGGGATCGCGTACAATGAGCTGTTCTTC. Translating it yields CASSGVQGIAYNELFF.

The table lists this clonotype with a few counts. The V gene is TRBV6-2 or TRBV6-3, the J gene TRBJ2-1; perhaps D is TRBD1 or TRBD2 (5 bases each). V was clipped by 6 bases and J by 6 bases, with 42 bases between them. The V gene's germline CDR1 is MNHEY and CDR2 SVGEGT. CDR3 length: 23 amino acids. Here the CDR3 DNA reads TGTGCCAGCAGGACTACGGACCTTTCTTCCCTCAATCGGGACCTTTCTTCCCTCAATGAGCAGTTCTTC. This gives the protein CASRTTDLSSLNRDLSSLNEQFF.